The text below deals with one T cell receptor beta chain. Its antigen remains unidentified. TCRdb fed the reads into MiXCR, producing one record per CDR3 protein. This table has about 570,000 distinct CDR3 sequences, 40% appearing once. The data originate from a study of T cell repertoires in cytomegalovirus infection. The wider study: Public TCR beta signature analysis indicated the presence of both CMV infection and matching HLA type. General study results and limits: It was HLA-C-restricted CMV-specific TCR beta clonotypes that dominated the response ex vivo. Carriers of CMV and the relevant HLA type were discriminated by public TCR beta frequency.

Germline loops: CDR1 LNHDA, CDR2 SQIVND (reference sequence). V was clipped by 7 bases and J by 7 bases, with 10 bases between them. CDR3 size: 12 residues. Specimen: cultured PBMCs, collected from culture after CMV antigen stimulation. The receptor was derived from a human donor in good health (CMV status not recorded). Some clones in this sample may be carry-over from other donors' samples. This chain uses TRBV19 with TRBJ1-4, with no clear D. The CDR3, as DNA: TGTGCCAGTACGGTCGGGAGTGAAAAACTGTTTTTT. Translation: CASTVGSEKLFF.